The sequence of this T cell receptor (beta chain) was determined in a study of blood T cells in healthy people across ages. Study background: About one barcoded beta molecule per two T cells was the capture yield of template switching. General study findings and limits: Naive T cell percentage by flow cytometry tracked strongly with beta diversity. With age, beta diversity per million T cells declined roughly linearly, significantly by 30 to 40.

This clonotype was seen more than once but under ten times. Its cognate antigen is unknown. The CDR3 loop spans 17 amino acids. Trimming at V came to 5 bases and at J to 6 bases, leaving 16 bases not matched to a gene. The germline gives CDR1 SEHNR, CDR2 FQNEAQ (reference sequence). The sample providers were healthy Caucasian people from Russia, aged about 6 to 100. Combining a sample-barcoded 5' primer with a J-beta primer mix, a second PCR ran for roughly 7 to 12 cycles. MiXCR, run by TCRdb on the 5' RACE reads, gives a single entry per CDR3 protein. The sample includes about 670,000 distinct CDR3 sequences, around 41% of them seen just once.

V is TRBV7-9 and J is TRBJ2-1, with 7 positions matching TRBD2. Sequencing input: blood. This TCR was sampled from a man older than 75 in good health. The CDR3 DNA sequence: TGTGCCAGCAGCCCGGCCCAAGGGGTAGCGGGCATCAATGAGCAGTTCTTC. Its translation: CASSPAQGVAGINEQFF. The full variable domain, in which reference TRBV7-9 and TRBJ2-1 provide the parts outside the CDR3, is DTGVSQNPRHKITKRGQNVTFRCDPISEHNRLYWYRQTLGQGPEFLTYFQNEAQLEKSRLLSDRFSAERPKGSFSTLEIQRTEQGDSAMYLCASSPAQGVAGINEQFFGPGTRLTVL.